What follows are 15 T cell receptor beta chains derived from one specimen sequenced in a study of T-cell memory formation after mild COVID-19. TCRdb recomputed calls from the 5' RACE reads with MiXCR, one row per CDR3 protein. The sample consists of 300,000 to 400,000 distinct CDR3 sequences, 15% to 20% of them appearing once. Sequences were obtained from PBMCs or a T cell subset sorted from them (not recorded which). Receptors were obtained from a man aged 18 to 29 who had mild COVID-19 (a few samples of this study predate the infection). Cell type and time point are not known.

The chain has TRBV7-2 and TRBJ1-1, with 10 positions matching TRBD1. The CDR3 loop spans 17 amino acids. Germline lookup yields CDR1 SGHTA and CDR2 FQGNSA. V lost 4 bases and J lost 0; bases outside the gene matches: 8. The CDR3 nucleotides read TGTGCCAGCAGCTCCCAGGGACAGGGGCCTATGAACACTGAAGCTTTCTTT. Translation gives CASSSQGQGPMNTEAFF.

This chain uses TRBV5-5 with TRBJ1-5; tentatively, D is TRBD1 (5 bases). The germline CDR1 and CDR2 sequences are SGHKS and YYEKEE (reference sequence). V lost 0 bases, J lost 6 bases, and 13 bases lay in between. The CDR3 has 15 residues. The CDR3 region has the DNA TGTGCCAGCAGCTTGGGGGGGGATAGTAGTCAGCCCCAGCATTTT. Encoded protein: CASSLGGDSSQPQHF.

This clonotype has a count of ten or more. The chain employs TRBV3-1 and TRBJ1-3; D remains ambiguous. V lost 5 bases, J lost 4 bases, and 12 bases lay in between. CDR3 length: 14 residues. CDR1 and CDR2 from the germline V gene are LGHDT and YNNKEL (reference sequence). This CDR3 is CASSNSGVGNTIYF. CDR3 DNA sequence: TGTGCCAGCAGCAACTCCGGGGTCGGAAACACCATATATTTT.

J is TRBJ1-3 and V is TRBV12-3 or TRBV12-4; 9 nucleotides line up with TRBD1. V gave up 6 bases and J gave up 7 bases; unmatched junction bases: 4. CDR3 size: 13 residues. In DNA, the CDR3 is TGTGCCAGCAGCGTCGGGACAGGGAACACCATATATTTT. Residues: CASSVGTGNTIYF.

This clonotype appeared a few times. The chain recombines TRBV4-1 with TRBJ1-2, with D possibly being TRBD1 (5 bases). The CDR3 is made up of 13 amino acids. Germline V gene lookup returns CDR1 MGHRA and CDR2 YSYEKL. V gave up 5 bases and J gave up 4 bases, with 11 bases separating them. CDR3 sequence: CASSNGGSYGYTF. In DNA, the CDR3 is TGCGCCAGCAGCAACGGGGGGAGCTATGGCTACACCTTC.

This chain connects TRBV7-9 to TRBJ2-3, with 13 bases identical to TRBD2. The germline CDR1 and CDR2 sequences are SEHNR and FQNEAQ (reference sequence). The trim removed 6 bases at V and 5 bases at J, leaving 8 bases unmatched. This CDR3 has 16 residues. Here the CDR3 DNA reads TGTGCCAGCAGTCCCGGACTAGCGGGGGATGTAGATACGCAGTATTTT. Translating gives CASSPGLAGDVDTQYF.

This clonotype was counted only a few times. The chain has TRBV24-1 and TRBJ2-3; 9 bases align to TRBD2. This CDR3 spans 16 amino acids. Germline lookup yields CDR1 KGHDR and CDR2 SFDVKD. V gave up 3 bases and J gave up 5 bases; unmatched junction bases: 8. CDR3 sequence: CATSDRERGAKDTQYF. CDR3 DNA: TGTGCCACCAGTGATAGAGAGCGGGGGGCGAAAGATACGCAGTATTTT.

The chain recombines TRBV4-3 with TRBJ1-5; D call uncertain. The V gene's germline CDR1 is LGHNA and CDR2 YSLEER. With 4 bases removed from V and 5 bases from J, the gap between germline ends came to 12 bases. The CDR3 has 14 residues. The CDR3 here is CASSPVTTDQPQHF. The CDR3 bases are TGCGCCAGCAGCCCGGTGACAACCGATCAGCCCCAGCATTTT.

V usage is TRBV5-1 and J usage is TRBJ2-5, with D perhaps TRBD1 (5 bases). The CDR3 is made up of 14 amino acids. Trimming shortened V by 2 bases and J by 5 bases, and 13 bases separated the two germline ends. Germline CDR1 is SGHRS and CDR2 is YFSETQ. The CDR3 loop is CASSFLQGRETQYF. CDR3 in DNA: TGCGCCAGCAGCTTTCTCCAGGGCCGGGAGACCCAGTACTTC.

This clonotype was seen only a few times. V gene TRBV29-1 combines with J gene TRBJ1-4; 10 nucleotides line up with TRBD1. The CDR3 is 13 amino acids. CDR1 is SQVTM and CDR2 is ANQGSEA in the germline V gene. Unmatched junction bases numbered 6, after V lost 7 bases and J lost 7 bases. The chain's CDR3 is CSAKRTGGEKLFF. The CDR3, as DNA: TGCAGCGCAAAAAGGACAGGGGGTGAAAAACTGTTTTTT. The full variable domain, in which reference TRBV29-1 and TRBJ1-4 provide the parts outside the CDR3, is SAVISQKPSRDICQRGTSLTIQCQVDSQVTMMFWYRQQPGQSLTLIATANQGSEATYESGFVIDKFPISRPNLTFSTLTVSNMSPEDSSIYLCSAKRTGGEKLFFGSGTQLSVL.

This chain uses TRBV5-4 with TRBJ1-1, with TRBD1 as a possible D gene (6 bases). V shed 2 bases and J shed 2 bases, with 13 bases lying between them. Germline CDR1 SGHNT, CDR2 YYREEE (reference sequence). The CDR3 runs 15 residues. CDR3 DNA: TGTGCCAGCAGCTTACCACTTGGGGGCAACACTGAAGCTTTCTTT. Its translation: CASSLPLGGNTEAFF.

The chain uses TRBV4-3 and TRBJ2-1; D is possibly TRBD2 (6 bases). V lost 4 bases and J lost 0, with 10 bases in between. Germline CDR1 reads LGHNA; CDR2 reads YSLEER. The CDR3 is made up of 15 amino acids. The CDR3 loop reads CASSPDYSSYNEQFF. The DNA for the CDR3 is TGCGCCAGCAGCCCGGACTATTCCTCCTACAATGAGCAGTTCTTC.

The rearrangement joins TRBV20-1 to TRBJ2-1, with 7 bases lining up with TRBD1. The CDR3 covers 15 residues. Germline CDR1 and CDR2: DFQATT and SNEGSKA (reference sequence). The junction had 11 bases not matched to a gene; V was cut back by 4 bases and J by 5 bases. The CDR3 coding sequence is TGCAGTGCTATTGGGGCCACAGGGGTAAACAATGAGCAGTTCTTC. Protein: CSAIGATGVNNEQFF.

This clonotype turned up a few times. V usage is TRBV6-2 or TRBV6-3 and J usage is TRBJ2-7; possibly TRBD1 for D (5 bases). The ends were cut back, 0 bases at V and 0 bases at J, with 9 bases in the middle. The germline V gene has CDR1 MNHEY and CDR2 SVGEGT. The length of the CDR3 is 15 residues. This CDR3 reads CASSYSTESSYEQYF. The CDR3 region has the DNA TGTGCCAGCAGTTACTCGACAGAGAGCTCCTACGAGCAGTACTTC.

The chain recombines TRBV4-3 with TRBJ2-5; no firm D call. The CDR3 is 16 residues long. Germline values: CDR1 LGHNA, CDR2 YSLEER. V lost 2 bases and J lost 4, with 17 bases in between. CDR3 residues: CASSQLWRMRGETQYF. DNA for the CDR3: TGCGCCAGCAGCCAATTGTGGCGGATGAGAGGAGAGACCCAGTACTTC.